This T cell receptor (beta chain) derives from a study of shared clonotypes between healthy human individuals. Each subset's genomic DNA was split evenly across several immunoSEQ plates. Data came from immunoSEQ multiplex PCR; TCRdb stores just in-frame clones and leaves some out. The table records 2 million to 2.5 million clones, about 93% of them present only once. The naive CD8 population came from CD45RO-negative cells selected for CCR7, without terminally differentiated effector memory CD45RA+ cells. The CDR3 totals 15 residues. Trimming cost V 6 bases and J 5 bases, with 20 bases left between them. CDR1 SGHTA and CDR2 FQGNSA come from the germline V gene. On this clone itself: No antigen is known for it.

Points from the study as a whole: Clonotypes which were not shared had lower generation probabilities than clonotypes that all four donors shared. Sampling covered nothing but blood. Tissue TCR repertoires likely differ from those found in blood.

The chain uses TRBV7-2 and TRBJ2-7; D call uncertain. Sequencing used naive CD8+ T cells from PBMCs. This TCR derives from a man between 18 and 35 years old in good health. Some clones in this sample may be carry-over from other donors' samples. In DNA, the CDR3 is TGTGCCAGCAGATCAAGTTCTGTTGGGTCGGACGAGCAGTACTTC. Encoded protein: CASRSSSVGSDEQYF.